The 29 T cell receptor beta chains below all came from one sample that was sequenced in a study of blood T cell repertoires in COVID-19. Profiled with immunoSEQ multiplex PCR; TCRdb holds only in-frame clones, not every one. The repertoire holds some 400,000 clones, with around 87% as singletons. Sequenced input: peripheral blood. Source of these receptors: a woman aged 55-75 years with COVID-19, enrolled during active disease.

The V call is TRBV11-1, the J call TRBJ2-7, with D possibly being TRBD1 (6 bases). CDR3 size: 15 residues. The V and J ends lost 3 bases and 0 bases respectively, with 12 bases between them. CDR1 SGHAT and CDR2 FQDESV come from the germline V gene (reference sequence). The CDR3 is CASSFLTGRSYEQYF. CDR3 coding DNA: TGTGCCAGCAGCTTCCTGACAGGTCGCTCCTACGAGCAGTACTTC.

Only one count was recorded for this clone. The J gene is TRBJ1-4, the V gene TRBV6-6; perhaps TRBD1 as D (6 bases). V lost 0 bases and J lost 6, with 14 bases in between. Germline CDR1 is MNHNY and CDR2 is SVGAGI (reference sequence). The CDR3 spans 16 residues. As DNA, the CDR3 is TGTGCCAGCAGTTACTCGGCAGGGTCAGGGGATGAAAAACTGTTTTTT. Translated, it gives CASSYSAGSGDEKLFF.

This chain links TRBV6-4 with TRBJ1-1; possible D gene TRBD1, 6 bases. Trimming cost V 6 bases and J 11 bases, with 25 bases left between them. Germline V gene lookup returns CDR1 MRHNA and CDR2 SNTAGT. This CDR3 contains 15 residues. The CDR3 loop reads CASSLDSGTGGIAFF. For the CDR3, the DNA is TGTGCCAGCAGCTTGGACAGCGGGACTGGGGGGATCGCTTTCTTT.

DNA for the CDR3: TGTGCCAGCAGGGACGGGGGAAGTGAAGCTTTCTTT. Protein product: CASRDGGSEAFF. The rearrangement joins TRBV6-5 to TRBJ1-1; a possible D gene is TRBD1 (5 bases). V was pared by 6 bases and J by 7 bases, with 12 bases between. The germline V gene encodes CDR1 MNHEY and CDR2 SVGAGI. CDR3 length: 12 amino acids.

J is TRBJ1-6 and V is TRBV27, with 8 bases matching TRBD1. The germline CDR1 and CDR2 sequences are MNHEY and SMNVEV (reference sequence). With 6 bases clipped from V and 5 bases from J, the junction kept 6 bases outside the gene matches. CDR3 length: 15 residues. The CDR3 DNA follows: TGTGCCAGCAGCCTCCGGACAGGGAATAATTCACCCCTCCACTTT. This translates into CASSLRTGNNSPLHF.

The chain carries TRBV7-3 and TRBJ1-6; 8 bases are a match to TRBD1. J lost 8 bases, V lost 5 bases, and 14 bases had no gene match. The length of the CDR3 is 17 residues. Germline lookup yields CDR1 SGHTA and CDR2 FQGTGA. The DNA of the CDR3 is TGTGCCAGCAGCCTAAAGGACAGGGTGCCTTCTGATTCACCCCTCCACTTT. It encodes CASSLKDRVPSDSPLHF.

V gene TRBV3-1 (or the pseudogene TRBV3-2) combines with J gene TRBJ2-7, with a possible D match to TRBD1 (6 bases). V was shortened by 3 bases and J by 6 bases, with 12 bases between the two germline ends. Germline V gene lookup returns CDR1 LGHDT and CDR2 YNNKEL (reference sequence). The CDR3 sequence is 13 residues long. This CDR3 is CASSHLRTVEQYF. The DNA of the CDR3 is TGTGCCAGCAGCCATCTAAGGACAGTCGAGCAGTACTTC.

The rearrangement links TRBV10-3 to TRBJ1-5; D might be TRBD1 (6 bases). The CDR3 sequence is 16 residues long. Germline CDR1 ENHRY, CDR2 SYGVKD. Between the trimmed V and J ends, which lost 2 bases and 0 bases, there was a span of 11 bases. CDR3 loop: CAISEHTGISNQPQHF. The CDR3 region has the DNA TGTGCCATCAGTGAGCATACAGGGATTAGCAATCAGCCCCAGCATTTT.

V and J are TRBV5-5 and TRBJ1-5, with D unresolved. The V end lost 0 bases, the J end lost 0 bases, and 4 bases lay between the germline ends. Germline CDR1 is SGHKS and CDR2 is YYEKEE (reference sequence). The CDR3 loop spans 14 amino acids. The CDR3 nucleotides read TGTGCCAGCAGCTTGGTGTATAGCAATCAGCCCCAGCATTTT. This sequence encodes CASSLVYSNQPQHF.

The chain recombines TRBV9 with TRBJ2-1, with TRBD2 as a possible D gene (6 bases). The CDR3 spans 13 residues. The V gene lost 3 bases and the J gene lost 4 bases, with 8 bases spanning the gap. Germline CDR1 is SGDLS and CDR2 is YYNGEE. This CDR3 is CASSGGLYNEQFF. The CDR3 nucleotides are TGTGCCAGCAGCGGGGGACTGTACAATGAGCAGTTCTTC.

The chain couples TRBV3-1 (or the pseudogene TRBV3-2) to TRBJ2-5; the match to TRBD2 covers 8 bases. The CDR3 consists of 15 residues. The V gene's germline CDR1 is LGHDT and CDR2 YNNKEL (reference sequence). With V trimmed by 2 bases and J by 7 bases, 9 bases remained unmatched. Here the CDR3 DNA reads TGTGCCAGCAGCCAAACAGCGGGGGCCGCTTTGACCCAGTACTTC. Residues: CASSQTAGAALTQYF.

The CDR3 loop is CAISEHGTGYKNEKLFF. Here the CDR3 DNA reads TGTGCCATCAGTGAACACGGGACAGGGTATAAGAATGAAAAACTGTTTTTT. The rearrangement uses TRBV10-3 and TRBJ1-4; 9 bases align to TRBD1. The CDR3 is made up of 17 amino acids. Looked up from germline, CDR1 is ENHRY and CDR2 is SYGVKD. With V trimmed by 3 bases and J by 5 bases, 10 bases remained unmatched.

The V and J genes are TRBV27 and TRBJ1-1, with 9 nucleotides matching TRBD1. CDR1 and CDR2 (germline): MNHEY, SMNVEV (reference sequence). The CDR3 runs 15 residues. With V trimmed by 5 bases and J by 4 bases, 8 bases remained unmatched. For the CDR3, the DNA is TGTGCCAGCAGTCCTGAATGGGACAGGGTCACTGAAGCTTTCTTT. Its protein product is CASSPEWDRVTEAFF.

This chain links TRBV6-6 with TRBJ2-1; 7 bases fit TRBD1. V was clipped by 4 bases and J by 6 bases; unmatched bases: 9. The CDR3 runs 15 residues. Germline loops: CDR1 MNHNY, CDR2 SVGAGI (reference sequence). CDR3 bases: TGTGCCAGCAGTTCCTACAGGGGTACGGGCAATGAGCAGTTCTTC. It specifies CASSSYRGTGNEQFF.

The CDR3 DNA sequence: TGTGCCAGCCGGACAGTAAGCTCCTACGAGCAGTACTTC. This encodes CASRTVSSYEQYF. The chain couples TRBV6-5 to TRBJ2-7; D possibly corresponds to TRBD1 (6 bases). V was cut by 8 bases and J by 0 bases, with 11 bases left in between. The V gene's germline CDR1 is MNHEY and CDR2 SVGAGI. This CDR3 contains 13 residues.

This sequence joins TRBV11-2 and TRBJ2-1; tentative D call: TRBD2 (5 bases). V dropped 5 bases and J dropped 1 base, with 12 bases sitting between them. Germline V gives CDR1 SGHAT, CDR2 FQNNGV. The CDR3 is 15 residues long. In DNA form, the CDR3 reads TGTGCCAGCAGCCTTATGAGGGAGTCCTACAATGAGCAGTTCTTC. This gives the protein CASSLMRESYNEQFF.

The chain combines TRBV5-5 with TRBJ2-3; D remains ambiguous. The CDR3 length is 14 residues. The germline V gene encodes CDR1 SGHKS and CDR2 YYEKEE (reference sequence). V shed 5 bases and J shed 0 bases, with 10 bases lying between them. This CDR3 is CASRYSSSTDTQYF. The CDR3 bases are TGTGCCAGCAGGTATTCTTCTAGCACAGATACGCAGTATTTT.

The CDR3 region is CASSLLPSGLNTEAFF. The CDR3, as DNA: TGTGCCAGCAGCTTACTCCCCTCGGGTCTTAACACTGAAGCTTTCTTT. J is TRBJ1-1 and V is TRBV7-2; D not certain. Germline CDR1 reads SGHTA; CDR2 reads FQGNSA. The CDR3 loop spans 16 amino acids. Trimming left V 2 bases short and J 2 bases short, with 15 bases between.

The chain is built from TRBV3-1 (or the pseudogene TRBV3-2) and TRBJ1-1; 7 nucleotides match TRBD1. This CDR3 contains 14 residues. The V segment lost 0 bases and the J segment 11 bases; nucleotides outside the gene matches: 9. The germline gives CDR1 LGHDT, CDR2 YNNKEL (reference sequence). CDR3 amino acids: CASSQDRTGRRAFF. CDR3 DNA: TGTGCCAGCAGCCAAGATCGGACAGGCCGGCGCGCTTTCTTT.

Remarks on this clone: This sample includes further DNA sequences coding for the same CDR3. This chain joins TRBV5-1 and TRBJ2-2, with D perhaps matching TRBD1 (6 bases). The germline V gene encodes CDR1 SGHRS and CDR2 YFSETQ. V was pared by 2 bases and J by 3 bases, with 11 bases between. There are 15 residues in the CDR3. CDR3 nucleotide sequence: TGCGCCAGCAGCTTACAGGGTCTTGACACCGGGGAGCTGTTTTTT. It translates to CASSLQGLDTGELFF.

The rearrangement joins TRBV5-1 to TRBJ2-7; no clear D gene. V was cut by 0 bases and J by 5 bases, with 12 bases left in between. The CDR3 runs 14 residues. Germline loops: CDR1 SGHRS, CDR2 YFSETQ. The CDR3 sequence: CASSLVGPNHEQYF. In nucleotides, the CDR3 is TGCGCCAGCAGCTTGGTGGGCCCTAACCACGAGCAGTACTTC. Full variable domain (missing parts from reference TRBV5-1 and TRBJ2-7): KAGVTQTPRYLIKTRGQQVTLSCSPISGHRSVSWYQQTPGQGLQFLFEYFSETQRNKGNFPGRFSGRQFSNSRSEMNVSTLELGDSALYLCASSLVGPNHEQYFGPGTRLTVT.

The CDR3 protein is CASGSSGQQETQYF. CDR3 nucleotides: TGTGCTAGTGGTTCGTCGGGACAGCAAGAGACCCAGTACTTC. The chain has TRBV12-5 and TRBJ2-5; TRBD1 aligns across 7 bases. Germline assignment: CDR1 LGHNT and CDR2 FRNRAP. V gave up 4 bases and J gave up 2 bases; unmatched junction bases: 4. The length of the CDR3 is 14 residues.

The V gene is TRBV13, the J gene TRBJ1-2; 7 positions match TRBD1. Germline loops: CDR1 PRHDT, CDR2 FYEKMQ (reference sequence). This CDR3 is built from 14 residues. V lost 4 bases and J lost 8; bases outside the gene matches: 10. The CDR3 DNA reads TGTGCCAGCAGCTCACAAGGACAGGTACGAGGCTACACCTTC. Encoded protein: CASSSQGQVRGYTF.

The chain links TRBV10-2 to TRBJ2-3, with D possibly being TRBD1 (5 bases). Looked up from germline, CDR1 is WSHSY and CDR2 is SAAADI. V dropped 6 bases and J dropped 3 bases, with 13 bases sitting between them. This CDR3 has 14 amino acids. CDR3 bases: TGCGCCAGCAGGTCCGGCAGGGCAACAGATACGCAGTATTTT. This translates into CASRSGRATDTQYF.

The rearrangement joins TRBV18 to TRBJ2-2, with D perhaps TRBD2 (5 bases). V gave up 2 bases and J gave up 4 bases, with 11 bases separating them. Germline V lookup: CDR1 KGHSH, CDR2 LQKENI. The CDR3 totals 15 residues. The CDR3 DNA reads TGTGCCAGCTCACCAACGCGGGTAGGCACCGGGGAGCTGTTTTTT. This translates into CASSPTRVGTGELFF. The variable domain in full, with the rest retrieved from reference TRBV18 and TRBJ2-2, is NAGVMQNPRHLVRRRGQEARLRCSPMKGHSHVYWYRQLPEEGLKFMVYLQKENIIDESGMPKERFSAEFPKEGPSILRIQQVVRGDSAAYFCASSPTRVGTGELFFGEGSRLTVL.

This chain joins TRBV20-1 and TRBJ2-7; 10 positions agree with TRBD1. This CDR3 has 16 amino acids. V was clipped by 3 bases and J by 3 bases; unmatched bases: 11. Germline loops: CDR1 DFQATT, CDR2 SNEGSKA (reference sequence). The CDR3 nucleotides are TGCAGTGCTAGTCCTCGGGACAGGGGATTGGTCTACGAGCAGTACTTC. Translation gives CSASPRDRGLVYEQYF.

The chain recombines TRBV28 with TRBJ1-1; 8 bases agree with TRBD1. V was pared by 2 bases and J by 4 bases, with 12 bases of the junction left unmatched. The germline CDR1 and CDR2 sequences are MDHEN and SYDVKM. CDR3 size: 17 residues. CDR3 loop: CASSLPGLGTGGTEAFF. CDR3 DNA sequence: TGTGCCAGCAGTTTACCAGGGCTAGGGACAGGCGGCACTGAAGCTTTCTTT.

The chain's CDR3 is CASSARTSGGGRNTGELFF. CDR3 nucleotides: TGTGCCAGCAGCGCCCGGACTAGCGGGGGGGGACGGAACACCGGGGAGCTGTTTTTT. The genes are TRBV9 and TRBJ2-2; 15 nucleotides line up with TRBD2. The CDR3 consists of 19 residues. Germline CDR1 SGDLS, CDR2 YYNGEE. With V trimmed by 3 bases and J by 1 base, 7 bases remained unmatched.

This clone was observed a single time. The gene calls are TRBV11-3 and TRBJ2-5; 8 bases match TRBD1. The CDR3 loop spans 14 amino acids. V gave up 4 bases and J gave up 4 bases; unmatched junction bases: 5. Germline values: CDR1 SGHNT, CDR2 YENEEA. The CDR3 DNA follows: TGTGCCAGCAGCTCGGGGACAGGTAGAGAGACCCAGTACTTC. Encoded protein: CASSSGTGRETQYF.